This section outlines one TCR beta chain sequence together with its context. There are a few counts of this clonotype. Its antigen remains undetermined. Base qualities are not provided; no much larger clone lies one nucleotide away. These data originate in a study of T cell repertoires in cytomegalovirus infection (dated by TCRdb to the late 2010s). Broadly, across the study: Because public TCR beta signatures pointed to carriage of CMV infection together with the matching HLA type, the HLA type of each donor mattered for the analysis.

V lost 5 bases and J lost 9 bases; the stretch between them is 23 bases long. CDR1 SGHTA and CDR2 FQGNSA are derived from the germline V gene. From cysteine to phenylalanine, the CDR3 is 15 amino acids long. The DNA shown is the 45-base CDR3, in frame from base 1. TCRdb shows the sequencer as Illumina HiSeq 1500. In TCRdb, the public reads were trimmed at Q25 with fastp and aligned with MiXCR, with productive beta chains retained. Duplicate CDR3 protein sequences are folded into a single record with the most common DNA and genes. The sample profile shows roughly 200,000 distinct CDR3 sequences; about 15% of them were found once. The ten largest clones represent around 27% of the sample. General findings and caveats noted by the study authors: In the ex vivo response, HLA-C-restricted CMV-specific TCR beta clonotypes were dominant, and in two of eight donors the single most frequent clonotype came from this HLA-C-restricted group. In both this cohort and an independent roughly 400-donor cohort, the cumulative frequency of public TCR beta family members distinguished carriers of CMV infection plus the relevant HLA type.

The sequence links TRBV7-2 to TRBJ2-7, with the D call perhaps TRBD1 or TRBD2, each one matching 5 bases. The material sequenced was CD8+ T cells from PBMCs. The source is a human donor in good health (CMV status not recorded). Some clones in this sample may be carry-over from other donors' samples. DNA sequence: TGTGCCAGCAGCCAATATGACAGCCCTCAAAGCGGGCAGTACTTC. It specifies CASSQYDSPQSGQYF.